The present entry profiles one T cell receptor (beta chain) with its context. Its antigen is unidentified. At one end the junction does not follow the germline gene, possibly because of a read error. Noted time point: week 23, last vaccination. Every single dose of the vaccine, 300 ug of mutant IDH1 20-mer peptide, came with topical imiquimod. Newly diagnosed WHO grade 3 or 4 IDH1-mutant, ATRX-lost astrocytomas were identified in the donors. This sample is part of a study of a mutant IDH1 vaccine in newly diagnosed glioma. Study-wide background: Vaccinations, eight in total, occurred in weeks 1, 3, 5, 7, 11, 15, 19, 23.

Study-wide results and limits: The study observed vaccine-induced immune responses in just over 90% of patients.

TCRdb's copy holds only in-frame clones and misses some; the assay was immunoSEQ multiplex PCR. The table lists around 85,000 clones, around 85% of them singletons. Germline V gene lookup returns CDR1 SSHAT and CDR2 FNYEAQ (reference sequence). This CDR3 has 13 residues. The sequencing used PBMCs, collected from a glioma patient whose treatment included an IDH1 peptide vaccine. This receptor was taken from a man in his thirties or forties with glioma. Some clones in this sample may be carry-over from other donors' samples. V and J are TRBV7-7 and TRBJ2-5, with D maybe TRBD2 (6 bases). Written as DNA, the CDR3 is TGTGCTAGCACCTACGGAGGGACAGAGACCCAGTACTTC. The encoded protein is CASTYGGTETQYF.